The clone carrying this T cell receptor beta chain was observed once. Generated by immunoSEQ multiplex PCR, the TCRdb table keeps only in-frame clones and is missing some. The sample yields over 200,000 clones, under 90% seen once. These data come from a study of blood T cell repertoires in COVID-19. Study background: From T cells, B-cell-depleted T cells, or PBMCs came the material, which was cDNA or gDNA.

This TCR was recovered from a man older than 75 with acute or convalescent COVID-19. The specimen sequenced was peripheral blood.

As DNA, the CDR3 is TGTGCCAGCAGCTTGGACAGTTTTGCTGAAGCTTTCTTT. Translated: CASSLDSFAEAFF. The rearrangement joins TRBV7-9 to TRBJ1-1; a possible D gene is TRBD1 (6 bases). V lost 3 bases and J 6 bases, leaving 11 bases between the germline ends. Germline V lookup: CDR1 SEHNR, CDR2 FQNEAQ (reference sequence). The CDR3 has 13 residues.